The 21 T cell receptor beta chains in this list originate from one sample, sequenced in a study of control samples from healthy donors and cancer patients. Clones were read by immunoSEQ multiplex PCR, and TCRdb kept only the in-frame ones, dropping some. The profile shows around 84,000 clones, 80% to 90% of them singletons. Sequencing input: PBMCs. Every receptor here comes from a man aged 60-69 years with head and neck cancer.

This clone came up a few times. This chain connects TRBV5-1 to TRBJ1-1; the D is unclear. V lost 0 bases, J lost 0 bases, and 12 bases lay in between. The CDR3 totals 16 residues. From germline, CDR1 is SGHRS and CDR2 YFSETQ. CDR3 nucleotides: TGCGCCAGCAGCTTGGGGATGGTGGGATTGAACACTGAAGCTTTCTTT. It specifies CASSLGMVGLNTEAFF.

The V gene is TRBV12-3 or TRBV12-4, the J gene TRBJ2-7, with D hard to call. V lost 7 bases, J lost 6 bases, and 16 bases lay in between. The CDR3 length is 13 residues. The CDR3 DNA reads as TGTGCCAGCACCTTATCCCCTCCGGTCGAGCAGTACTTC. Amino acid sequence: CASTLSPPVEQYF.

This clone was seen only a few times. The chain couples TRBV19 to TRBJ2-3, with D tentatively TRBD2 (5 bases). Trimming shortened V by 6 bases and J by 6 bases, and 22 bases separated the two germline ends. Germline lookup yields CDR1 LNHDA and CDR2 SQIVND (reference sequence). The CDR3 loop spans 16 amino acids. The chain's CDR3 is CASSSSGLARRDTQYF. The CDR3 region has the DNA TGTGCCAGTAGCTCAAGTGGCCTAGCCCGAAGGGATACGCAGTATTTT.

This chain joins TRBV3-1 (or the pseudogene TRBV3-2) and TRBJ2-5; TRBD2 might be the D (6 bases). Between the trimmed V and J ends, which lost 1 base and 7 bases, there was a span of 19 bases. Germline V gene sequence: CDR1 LGHDT, CDR2 YNNKEL (reference sequence). The CDR3 is 16 amino acids. The CDR3 DNA is TGTGCCAGCAGCCAAGGATTCACGGGACTTAGTGCGACCCAGTACTTC. Protein: CASSQGFTGLSATQYF.

The rearrangement links TRBV11-3 to TRBJ2-5; TRBD2 aligns across 7 bases. Germline V gene sequence: CDR1 SGHNT, CDR2 YENEEA. The V segment lost 1 base and the J segment 4 bases; nucleotides outside the gene matches: 6. This CDR3 contains 15 residues. CDR3 sequence reads: CASSLGTRRGETQYF. For the CDR3, the DNA is TGTGCCAGCAGCTTAGGGACTAGGAGGGGAGAGACCCAGTACTTC. The variable domain in full, completed from reference TRBV11-3 and TRBJ2-5, reads EAGVVQSPRYKIIEKKQPVAFWCNPISGHNTLYWYLQNLGQGPELLIRYENEEAVDDSQLPKDRFSAERLKGVDSTLKIQPAELGDSAVYLCASSLGTRRGETQYFGPGTRLLVL.

This clone was counted a few times. This CDR3 reads CASGLVGGDEAFF. The CDR3 nucleotides are TGTGCTAGTGGTTTGGTCGGAGGGGATGAAGCTTTCTTT. The genes are TRBV12-5 and TRBJ1-1, with D possibly matching TRBD1 (5 bases). The germline CDR1 and CDR2 sequences are LGHNT and FRNRAP. CDR3 length: 13 residues. V dropped 0 bases and J dropped 7 bases, with 9 bases sitting between them.

This sequence joins TRBV12-3 or TRBV12-4 and TRBJ2-1; possibly TRBD2 for D (5 bases). The CDR3 runs 13 residues. The germline V and J ends were trimmed by 5 bases and 5 bases, with 10 bases remaining between them. The CDR3 coding sequence is TGTGCCAGCAGTAGCGGTACCAACAATGAGCAGTTCTTC. It codes for CASSSGTNNEQFF.

The gene calls are TRBV6-1 and TRBJ1-5; TRBD1 might be the D (6 bases). Germline CDR1 is MNHNS and CDR2 is SASEGT. Trimming cost V 2 bases and J 6 bases, with 14 bases left between them. CDR3 length: 15 amino acids. CDR3 protein: CASSETEGGSQPQHF. The CDR3 nucleotides are TGTGCCAGCAGTGAAACGGAGGGGGGATCTCAGCCCCAGCATTTT.

The chain has TRBV6-6 and TRBJ1-3; a weak D match, TRBD1 (6 bases). CDR3 size: 15 residues. Trimming removed 6 bases from V and 3 bases from J, with 15 bases in between. Looked up from germline, CDR1 is MNHNY and CDR2 is SVGAGI (reference sequence). CDR3 sequence (DNA): TGTGCCAGCAGACAGGGTCATACCCTTGGAAACACCATATATTTT. It codes for CASRQGHTLGNTIYF.

The CDR3: CASENWSSGANVLTF. CDR3 DNA: TGTGCCAGCGAGAATTGGAGCTCTGGGGCCAACGTCCTGACTTTC. This chain joins TRBV6-5 and TRBJ2-6; D remains ambiguous. The CDR3 totals 15 residues. Germline CDR1 reads MNHEY; CDR2 reads SVGAGI. Trimming stripped 8 bases from V and 0 bases from J, with 11 bases between.

This clone was detected once. The V and J genes are TRBV2 and TRBJ1-2; tentatively, D is TRBD1 (6 bases). Trimming stripped 1 base from V and 1 base from J, with 7 bases between. This CDR3 has 14 amino acids. CDR1 SNHLY and CDR2 FYNNEI come from the germline V gene. The CDR3 reads CASSEDRDNYGYTF. CDR3 bases: TGTGCCAGCAGTGAAGACAGGGATAACTATGGCTACACCTTC.

Written as DNA, the CDR3 is TGTGCCAGCAGCGTCTTACAGGGGAGGAACACTGAAGCTTTCTTT. Translated: CASSVLQGRNTEAFF. J is TRBJ1-1 and V is TRBV9, with 7 bases that match TRBD1. Germline CDR1 is SGDLS and CDR2 is YYNGEE. The V gene end was trimmed by 2 bases and the J gene end by 1 base; junction bases not matched to a gene: 5. This CDR3 is built from 15 residues.

The chain employs TRBV9 and TRBJ2-3, with D perhaps matching TRBD1 or TRBD2 (5 bases each). The CDR3 is 20 amino acids. CDR1 is SGDLS, CDR2 YYNGEE, per germline. The V and J ends lost 0 bases and 2 bases respectively, with 25 bases between them. Here the CDR3 reads CASSVATTHRLARLTDTQYF. In nucleotides, the CDR3 is TGTGCCAGCAGCGTAGCTACGACACACAGGTTAGCGAGACTCACAGATACGCAGTATTTT.

This sequence joins TRBV27 and TRBJ1-5, with 10 bases identical to TRBD1. There are 14 residues in the CDR3. The junction had 6 bases not matched to a gene; V was cut back by 6 bases and J by 7 bases. CDR1 MNHEY and CDR2 SMNVEV come from the germline V gene (reference sequence). The CDR3 DNA follows: TGTGCCAGCAGCTTGACAGGGGGCGGACAGCCCCAGCATTTT. Translated, it gives CASSLTGGGQPQHF.

V gene TRBV10-3 combines with J gene TRBJ2-5, with TRBD1 as a possible D gene (6 bases). This CDR3 comprises 13 residues. Germline V lookup: CDR1 ENHRY, CDR2 SYGVKD. Trimming stripped 4 bases from V and 1 base from J, with 7 bases between. In DNA form, the CDR3 reads TGTGCCATCAGTGGGACAGCCCAAGAGACCCAGTACTTC. Translation gives CAISGTAQETQYF.

J is TRBJ2-1 and V is TRBV3-1 (or the pseudogene TRBV3-2); 10 bases line up with TRBD2. The CDR3 has 14 amino acids. Germline V gives CDR1 LGHDT, CDR2 YNNKEL (reference sequence). V lost 4 bases, J lost 8 bases, and 5 bases stayed unmatched. The CDR3 DNA reads as TGTGCCAGCAGCCGTCTAGCGGGAGCCCATGAGCAGTTCTTC. Translated, it gives CASSRLAGAHEQFF.

The chain employs TRBV19 and TRBJ2-1; 7 nucleotides agree with TRBD2. V shed 8 bases and J 10 bases; nucleotides not matched to a gene: 14. The CDR3 spans 14 residues. The germline V gene has CDR1 LNHDA and CDR2 SQIVND (reference sequence). The DNA for the CDR3 is TGTGCCAGTCGGCGGGAGCTCACCAACGGAGAGCAGTTCTTC. Translating gives CASRRELTNGEQFF. Variable domain in full (rest from reference TRBV19 and TRBJ2-1): DGGITQSPKYLFRKEGQNVTLSCEQNLNHDAMYWYRQDPGQGLRLIYYSQIVNDFQKGDIAEGYSVSREKKESFPLTVTSAQKNPTAFYLCASRRELTNGEQFFGPGTRLTVL.

This clone has just one count. DNA of the CDR3: TGTGCCAGTAGTATACAAGACAATCAGCCCCAGCATTTT. Its translation is CASSIQDNQPQHF. The genes are TRBV19 and TRBJ1-5; D is uncertain. The germline V gene has CDR1 LNHDA and CDR2 SQIVND (reference sequence). The V gene lost 2 bases and the J gene lost 3 bases, with 5 bases spanning the gap. The length of the CDR3 is 13 residues.

The rearrangement joins TRBV5-6 to TRBJ2-7; 7 bases align to TRBD1. This CDR3 comprises 15 residues. The J segment lost 4 bases and the V segment lost 3 bases, leaving 10 bases of the junction unmatched. Looked up from germline, CDR1 is SGHDT and CDR2 is YYEEEE. The CDR3 DNA follows: TGTGCCAGCAGCTCCACCGGGACAGCTATTTACGAGCAGTACTTC. The encoded protein is CASSSTGTAIYEQYF.

This clone has only one observation. The J gene is TRBJ2-5, the V gene TRBV7-9, with TRBD2 matching over 8 bases. The CDR3 totals 16 residues. V dropped 2 bases and J dropped 2; count of bases not matched to a gene: 7. CDR1 is SEHNR, CDR2 FQNEAQ, per germline (reference sequence). The CDR3 is CASSLSAGGGQETQYF. CDR3 DNA sequence: TGTGCCAGCAGCTTAAGCGCGGGAGGAGGGCAAGAGACCCAGTACTTC.

V is TRBV28 and J is TRBJ2-2; TRBD2 agrees at 7 bases. Germline V gives CDR1 MDHEN, CDR2 SYDVKM. Trimming took 2 bases from V and 7 from J; bases not matched to a gene: 7. The CDR3 is 15 amino acids. CDR3 nucleotides: TGTGCCAGCAGTTTAGCGGGAGACATGGGCGGGGAGCTGTTTTTT. Its protein product is CASSLAGDMGGELFF.